This TCR beta chain was profiled in a study of cytomegalovirus exposure and HLA in healthy donors (dated by TCRdb to about 2017). Some background on the complete study: An earlier analysis of several hundred of the donors reported around 280 Gb of sequence data and 117 million unique TCR beta sequences obtained from around 180 million T cells. On average, around 240,000 unique TCR beta nucleotide sequences were sequenced per donor among some 420 genotyped donors of the cohort, with 15% to 20% of those sequences being non-productive. In addition to the first cohort of about 650 subjects, a separate validation cohort of 130 or so different subjects was used. An earlier analysis of some 500 of the donors used high-throughput TCR beta sequencing to judge whether each TCR beta V gene segment behaved as functional or pseudogenic. Using immunosequencing, the study profiled T cell repertoires from roughly 650 subjects and related those repertoires to cytomegalovirus serostatus. The aim of the study was to test whether cataloging public T cell receptors could identify signatures of past pathogen exposure. To predict cytomegalovirus infection status, the study brought together high-throughput TCR immunosequencing, statistical association of individual TCRs with disease status, and machine learning. In a later analysis, previously published TCR beta repertoires from fewer than 750 donors were re-analyzed and high-resolution HLA genotyping was added so that TCR occurrence patterns could be studied. The later analysis used no new phenotypic data to find candidate immune exposures, relying instead on TCR beta sequences and their occurrence across donors. Of the roughly 400 genotyped donors, roughly 76% were placed in the genetic ancestry cluster associated with self-reported Caucasian donors. The number of typed donors differed by locus: about 620-640 for A, B, C, DRB1 and DQB1; roughly 510 for DQA1; fewer than 610 for DPA1; and around 490 for DPB1. Several DR-DQ haplotypes were treated as single units for association and clustering because of strong linkage in the cohort. In a later genetic analysis, genome-wide SNP genotypes for about 55% of the roughly 700 donors were used, and that subset was treated as a discovery cohort. Approximately 300 gigabases of sequencing data and 75 million to 85 million unique TCR sequences made up an early release that covered around 640 HLA-typed donors. Every discovery cohort repertoire had been produced on one sequencing platform. HLA typing included class I and class II loci at four-digit resolution. Donor age, sex, ethnicity and CMV serostatus were compiled alongside the repertoire data.

Based on the germline V gene, the CDR1 and CDR2 sequences are MDHEN and SYDVKM. The CDR3 sequence holds 13 residues, the cysteine and phenylalanine included. Just CDR3 DNA is preserved here, 39 bases in frame from base 1. V is reduced by 8 bases and J by 7 bases, leaving a spacing of 12 bases between them. Turning to this clone: Its binding antigen is unknown. The input lacks base qualities; no much larger clone sits a single base away.

What the research found in general, with its limitations: In vitro tests confirmed that a few of the cytomegalovirus-associated TCR beta chains recognize cytomegalovirus antigens. In a later analysis, the rate of TCR association differed among HLA loci, with DRB1 alleles having the most associated TCRs and HLA-C alleles having the fewest. A total of 164 TCR beta chains were listed by the study as associated with cytomegalovirus. Assigning TCR associations to individual alleles was difficult when HLA alleles, especially DR and DQ, strongly co-occurred. In this cohort, only TCR beta chains were sequenced, and detectable features were limited by the absence of alpha or paired-chain data. V-gene and J-gene trimming of TCR beta chains was associated with a missense DCLRE1C variant in a later genetic analysis, and the association was replicated in an independent cohort. In a later analysis, HLA-associated TCR beta chains showed more clonal expansion and lower generation probabilities than non-associated chains that were equally common. Because HLA typing was missing for some donors at each locus, association tests included only the typed subset. The authors suggested that the approach could potentially be extended to other disease states and immunological phenotypes. According to a later analysis, most CMV-associated TCR beta chains appeared to be HLA-restricted, and the HLA associations seemed to be driven largely by CMV exposure. Linkage disequilibrium might explain the correlated functional status among segregating V segments, but an unknown experimental factor could not be ruled out. Some IMGT-functional V segments, including TRBV6-2 and TRBV6-3, could not be distinguished by the 87-base-pair reads and were therefore excluded. A later analysis reported that several top co-occurrence clusters appeared linked to parvovirus B19, influenza, CMV and Epstein-Barr virus. Seventeen rarely observed V segments, including chromosome 9 orphons, were excluded from the earlier analysis of about 600 of the donors because counts were too low. According to a later genetic analysis, donors in an Asian-associated ancestry cluster had fewer N-insertions in productive TCRs than the roughly 700-donor mean. A cluster of highly shared sequence variants was judged likely to represent a technical artifact of the sequencing pipeline. In an earlier analysis of some 550 of the donors, most TCR beta V segments were observed in productive rearrangements about 90% or about 30% of the time, broadly matching IMGT annotations. In both the original and validation cohorts, the classifier was reported to diagnose cytomegalovirus status with high specificity and sensitivity. Sequencing depth was assumed to be roughly uniform across donors in the presence/absence analyses, though that assumption may not hold. A further reported finding was that TCR beta sequences accurately predicted the HLA-A and HLA-B alleles for most subjects in the first cohort. Most TCR sequences were seen in very few donors, while some public TCRs were found in many individuals. Immune exposure information for the cohort was limited to CMV serostatus. Specific HLA alleles were associated with 15,000 to 20,000 TCR beta sequences at a false discovery rate of 0.05 in a later analysis.

The cohort comprised fewer than 700 healthy bone marrow donors. All cohort members were sampled while nominally healthy, although unrecorded immune exposures were likely present. The donor tested CMV seropositive and was one of the 289 seropositive cohort members. Each donor provided a peripheral blood sample, and peripheral blood mononuclear cells were used for TCR beta sequencing. The Qiagen DNeasy Blood Extraction Kit was used to extract genomic DNA from the blood cell samples. Library preparation employed the immunoSEQ multiplex PCR assay. The multiplex PCR relied on a mix of 60 forward primers for TCR Vbeta segments and 13 reverse primers for TCR Jbeta segments. The CDR3 region of rearranged TCR beta genes was amplified from genomic DNA by a multiplex PCR assay. The amplified TCR beta libraries were sequenced on the Illumina HiSeq System as 87-base-pair reads. In the paper's pipeline: A later analysis counted about 80 million unique TCR beta chains across the 550 to 700 repertoires, and 9 million to 14 million of these chains were shared by at least two donors. To remove PCR and sequencing errors, raw reads were error-corrected and collapsed into unique sequences using a nearest-neighbor algorithm that merged closely related sequences. CDR3 sequences were aligned to IMGT reference sequences to assign V, D and J gene segments. For a sequence to be retained, a match of at least six nucleotides was required to both a V gene segment and a J gene segment. Rearrangements were classified as productive when the CDR3 lacked stop codons and remained in frame with V and J, and all other rearrangements were classified as non-productive. CDR3 was defined according to IMGT convention as the region running from the second conserved V-encoded cysteine to the conserved J-encoded phenylalanine. Sequences without an unambiguous match to a single V gene segment were excluded from the earlier analysis of a few hundred of the donors. In an earlier analysis of about 590 of the donors, a V segment was called functional when productive rearrangements were above 56.7%, and segregating when the standard deviation between donors exceeded 5%. A statistical classification framework was developed to diagnose cytomegalovirus status using the catalog of TCR beta chain sequences. V and J gene assignment, in a later analysis, came from comparing TCR nucleotide sequences with IMGT/GENE-DB human TR gene sequences. The TCRdist pipeline was used in a later analysis to assign CDR3 sequences and most-parsimonious VDJ recombination scenarios. In a later analysis, each TCR beta chain was defined by its CDR3 amino acid sequence together with its V-gene family, and reads without a unique V-gene family were excluded. To address suspected cross-contamination and a sequencing artifact, a later analysis removed 450 to 700 highly shared, low-generation-probability nucleotide sequences. A later analysis calculated a clonal expansion index for each public chain from normalized within-repertoire ranks of inferred template counts. A later analysis computed generation probabilities with a VDJ recombination model fitted to out-of-frame rearrangements, and checked the results against IGoR. In a later analysis, hypergeometric tests were used to score TCR-TCR, TCR-HLA and TCR-CMV co-occurrence, with a repertoire-size bias correction applied to TCR pairs. A later analysis estimated false discovery rates by permuting HLA or CMV assignments 20 times. A later analysis grouped co-occurring TCRs with DBSCAN, adding TCRdist sequence similarity when clustering within HLA-allele-positive subsets. Co-occurrence clustering excluded repertoires with fewer than 30,000 or more than 120,000 public chains, plus five with anomalous nucleotide sharing. Entries here come from immuneACCESS through TCRdb and include only in-frame sequences with V and J called. Some clones fail to appear in such tables; in the studies checked, an unresolved V gene covers under half of the shortfall, and the cause of the remainder is unknown. The V and J calls and clone size come from that table; D and trimming were worked out from the DNA. The sample data list some 250,000 clones, and 82% of these were observed just once. The ten largest clones represent roughly 5% of the sample.

The chain employs TRBV28 and TRBJ1-6; confidence is insufficient to name the D gene. The sequenced sample was PBMCs. The receptor's source is a woman aged 40 to 55 in good health and CMV-seropositive. Here the CDR3 is given as CASVEGGNSPLHF. The nucleotides are TGTGCCAGCGTAGAGGGCGGAAATTCACCCCTCCACTTT.